This TCR beta chain was identified during a study of blood T cell repertoires in COVID-19. Measured with immunoSEQ multiplex PCR; TCRdb has only the in-frame clones, and not every one. The repertoire consists of more than 200,000 clones, with approximately 90% occurring once and the leading ten covering about 4%. Sequenced: PBMCs or T cells enriched from blood (not recorded which). This clonotype was sampled from a woman aged 30 to 39 who had recovered from COVID-19.

CDR3 in DNA: TGTGCCAGCACAATTTCGGGGGAGGTCTATGGCTACACCTTC. Translated: CASTISGEVYGYTF. This chain uses TRBV28 with TRBJ1-2; tentative D call: TRBD1 (5 bases). Trimming stripped 7 bases from V and 4 bases from J, with 16 bases between. CDR1 and CDR2 (germline): MDHEN, SYDVKM. This CDR3 is 14 amino acids long.